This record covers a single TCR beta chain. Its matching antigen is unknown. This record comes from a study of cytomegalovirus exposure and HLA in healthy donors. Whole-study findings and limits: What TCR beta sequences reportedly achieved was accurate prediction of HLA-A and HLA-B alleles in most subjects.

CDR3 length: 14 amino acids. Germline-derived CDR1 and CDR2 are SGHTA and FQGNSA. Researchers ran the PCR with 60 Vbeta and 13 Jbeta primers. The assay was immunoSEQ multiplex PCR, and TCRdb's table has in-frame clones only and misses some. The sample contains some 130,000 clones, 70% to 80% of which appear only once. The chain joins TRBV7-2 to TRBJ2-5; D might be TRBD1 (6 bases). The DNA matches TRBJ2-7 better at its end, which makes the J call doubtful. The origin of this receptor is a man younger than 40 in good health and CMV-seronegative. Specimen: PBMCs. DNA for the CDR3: TGTGCCAGCGCCACCGGGACAACCTTCTACGAGCAGTACTTC. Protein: CASATGTTFYEQYF.